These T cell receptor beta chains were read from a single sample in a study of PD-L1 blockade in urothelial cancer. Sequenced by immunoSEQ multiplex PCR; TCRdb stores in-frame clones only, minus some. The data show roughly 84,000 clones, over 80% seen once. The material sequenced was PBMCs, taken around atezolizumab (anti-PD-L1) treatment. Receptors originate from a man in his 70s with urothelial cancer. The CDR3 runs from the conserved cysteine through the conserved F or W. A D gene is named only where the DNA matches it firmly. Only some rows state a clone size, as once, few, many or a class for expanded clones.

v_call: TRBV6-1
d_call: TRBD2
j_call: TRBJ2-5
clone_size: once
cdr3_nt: TGTGCCAGCAGTCGGACTAGCGAGCAAGAGACCCAGTACTTC
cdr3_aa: CASSRTSEQETQYF

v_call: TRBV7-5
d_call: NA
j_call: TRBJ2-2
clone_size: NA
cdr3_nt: TGTGCCAGAAGCGGTGAGAAAAATAACACCGGGGAGCTGTTTTTT
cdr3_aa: CARSGEKNNTGELFF

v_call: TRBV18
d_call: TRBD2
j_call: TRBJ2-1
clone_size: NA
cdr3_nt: TGTGCCAGCTCACCCTCACTAGCGGGGGGGCTCAATGAGCAGTTCTTC
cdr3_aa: CASSPSLAGGLNEQFF

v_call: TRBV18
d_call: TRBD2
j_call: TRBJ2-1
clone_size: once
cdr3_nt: TGTGCCAGCTCACCTAGGGCCAGCGGGGCCCACAATGAGCAGTTCTTC
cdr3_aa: CASSPRASGAHNEQFF

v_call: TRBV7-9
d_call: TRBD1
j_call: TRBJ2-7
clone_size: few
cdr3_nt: TGTGCCAGCAGCCTTGACAGGGGAGGCTACGAGCAGTACTTC
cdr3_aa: CASSLDRGGYEQYF

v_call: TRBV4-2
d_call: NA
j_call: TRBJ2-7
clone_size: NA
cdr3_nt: TGTGCCAGCAGCCAAGAGGACAGCTCTGTGCAGTACTTC
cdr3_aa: CASSQEDSSVQYF

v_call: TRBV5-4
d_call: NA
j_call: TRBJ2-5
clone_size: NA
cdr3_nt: TGTGCCAGCAGCTTGTGGGTGTACGGGGGAGGAGAGACCCAGTACTTC
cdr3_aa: CASSLWVYGGGETQYF

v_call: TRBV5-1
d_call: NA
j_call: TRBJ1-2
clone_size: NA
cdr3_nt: TGCGCCAGCAGCTTGGATATTGAGTCCAGACGGGGCTATGGCTACACCTTC
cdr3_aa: CASSLDIESRRGYGYTF

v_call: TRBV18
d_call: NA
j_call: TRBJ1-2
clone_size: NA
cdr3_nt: TGTGCCAGCTCACCAAACACCAGGGAAGGTGGCTATGGCTACACCTTC
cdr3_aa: CASSPNTREGGYGYTF

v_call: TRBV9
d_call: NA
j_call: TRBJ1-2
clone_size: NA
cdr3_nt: TGTGCCAGCAGCGTAGGTGGAGGGGCAGATGGCTACACCTTC
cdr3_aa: CASSVGGGADGYTF

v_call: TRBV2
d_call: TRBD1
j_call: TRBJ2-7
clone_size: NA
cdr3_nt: TGTGCCAGCAGGTTGGGACAGTCCTACGAGCAGTACTTC
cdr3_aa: CASRLGQSYEQYF